One sample yielded the 27 T cell receptor beta chains listed below, sequenced in a study of T-cell reconstitution after alpha-beta-depleted transplantation in children. TCRbeta library preparation incorporated unique molecular identifiers. TCRdb analysed the PCR reads with MiXCR anew, one entry per CDR3 protein. The sample has 330,000 or so distinct CDR3 sequences; approximately 10% are singletons. This sample comprised PBMCs from the stem cell graft donor, obtained from the stem cell graft. The receptors were sampled from a human donor who donated a stem cell graft to a child with acute lymphoblastic leukemia.

This clonotype has at least ten counts. V gene TRBV29-1 combines with J gene TRBJ2-3, with TRBD2 matching 8 bases. CDR1 and CDR2 from the germline V gene are SQVTM and ANQGSEA. V gave up 7 bases and J gave up 4 bases; unmatched junction bases: 7. The CDR3 has 13 amino acids. The CDR3 region is CSASPAGADTQYF. In nucleotides, the CDR3 is TGCAGCGCCTCCCCAGCGGGGGCAGATACGCAGTATTTT.

V usage is TRBV27 and J usage is TRBJ2-1; the match to TRBD2 covers 11 bases. J gave up 8 bases and V 6 bases, and 9 bases lay outside the gene matches. The CDR3 extends over 15 amino acids. Germline CDR1 MNHEY, CDR2 SMNVEV (reference sequence). This CDR3 reads CASSLLAGVQDEQFF. Here the CDR3 DNA reads TGTGCCAGCAGCCTACTAGCGGGGGTCCAGGATGAGCAGTTCTTC.

This clonotype was counted at least ten times. The chain carries TRBV20-1 and TRBJ2-1; no definite D call. The CDR3 is 15 residues long. CDR1 is DFQATT, CDR2 SNEGSKA, per germline (reference sequence). V was clipped by 3 bases and J by 0 bases, with 12 bases between them. This CDR3 reads CSARSVFSSYNEQFF. DNA for the CDR3: TGCAGTGCTAGGTCCGTCTTCAGCTCCTACAATGAGCAGTTCTTC.

This clonotype turned up a few times. V usage is TRBV7-9 and J usage is TRBJ1-1; a weak D match, TRBD1 (5 bases). This CDR3 comprises 13 residues. CDR1 and CDR2 (germline): SEHNR, FQNEAQ (reference sequence). V lost 5 bases and J 4 bases, leaving 11 bases between the germline ends. The CDR3: CASSPLTATEAFF. The CDR3 region has the DNA TGTGCCAGCAGCCCGCTGACAGCCACTGAAGCTTTCTTT.

This clonotype has more than one count but fewer than ten. The chain links TRBV19 to TRBJ1-1, with D unclear. This CDR3 is 17 amino acids long. With 6 bases removed from V and 3 bases from J, the gap between germline ends came to 23 bases. The germline V gene has CDR1 LNHDA and CDR2 SQIVND (reference sequence). CDR3 residues: CASRPFIGPEGHTEAFF. The CDR3 nucleotides read TGTGCCAGTAGGCCGTTTATTGGGCCGGAAGGACACACTGAAGCTTTCTTT.

The J gene is TRBJ2-1, the V gene TRBV20-1; possible D gene TRBD2, 5 bases. There are 15 residues in the CDR3. Germline V lookup: CDR1 DFQATT, CDR2 SNEGSKA (reference sequence). V was clipped by 2 bases and J by 3 bases, with 14 bases between them. The CDR3 DNA follows: TGCAGTGCTAGATTCCTAGCTGTCGGCTACAATGAGCAGTTCTTC. Its translation: CSARFLAVGYNEQFF.

This clonotype was counted a few times. The J gene is TRBJ2-1, the V gene TRBV12-3 or TRBV12-4, with 8 bases that match TRBD1. This CDR3 spans 14 amino acids. J was trimmed by 4 bases and V by 6 bases; bases with no gene match: 5. CDR3 nucleotides: TGTGCCAGCAGCACCCGGGACAGGTACAATGAGCAGTTCTTC. Its protein is CASSTRDRYNEQFF.

The table lists this clonotype with a few counts. This chain connects TRBV5-1 to TRBJ2-7; 8 nucleotides match TRBD1. The CDR3 sequence is 16 residues long. Looked up from germline, CDR1 is SGHRS and CDR2 is YFSETQ. Trimming took 0 bases from V and 3 from J; bases not matched to a gene: 8. The CDR3 DNA reads TGCGCCAGCAGCTTGGGCGACAGGGGCAGCTACTACGAGCAGTACTTC. It encodes CASSLGDRGSYYEQYF.

CDR3: CASSQARVSAGELFF. CDR3 nucleotide sequence: TGTGCCAGCAGCCAAGCCAGGGTATCTGCCGGGGAGCTGTTTTTT. V gene TRBV3-1 combines with J gene TRBJ2-2; a weak D match, TRBD1 (5 bases). Trimming removed 1 base from V and 6 bases from J, with 12 bases in between. CDR1 LGHDT and CDR2 YNNKEL come from the germline V gene (reference sequence). CDR3 length equals 15 residues. The full variable domain, rest sourced from reference TRBV3-1 and TRBJ2-2, is DTAVSQTPKYLVTQMGNDKSIKCEQNLGHDTMYWYKQDSKKFLKIMFSYNNKELIINETVPNRFSPKSPDKAHLNLHINSLELGDSAVYFCASSQARVSAGELFFGEGSRLTVL.

This clonotype was picked up a small number of times. The chain combines TRBV10-3 with TRBJ2-5, with D possibly TRBD1 on 5 matching bases. Germline V CDR1 and CDR2: ENHRY, SYGVKD. V was pared by 2 bases and J by 0 bases, with 10 bases between. The CDR3 runs 15 residues. CDR3 DNA: TGTGCCATCAGTGAGACAGGCAGCTACCAAGAGACCCAGTACTTC. Translating gives CAISETGSYQETQYF.

V gene TRBV7-8 combines with J gene TRBJ2-1; D might be TRBD1 (6 bases). V was clipped by 5 bases and J by 1 base, with 12 bases between them. Germline V CDR1 and CDR2: SGHVS, FQNEAQ. The CDR3 spans 15 residues. CDR3 in amino acids: CASSIYRVSYNEQFF. The CDR3 DNA reads TGTGCCAGCAGCATTTACAGGGTTTCCTACAATGAGCAGTTCTTC.

This clonotype was seen a few times. V and J are TRBV20-1 and TRBJ2-1; D ambiguous. The CDR3 spans 11 residues. Germline CDR1 and CDR2: DFQATT and SNEGSKA (reference sequence). The ends were cut back, 6 bases at V and 10 bases at J, with 13 bases in the middle. CDR3 region: CSAARSGEQFF. DNA of the CDR3: TGCAGTGCCGCCCGGTCCGGAGAGCAGTTCTTC.

The genes are TRBV7-6 and TRBJ2-7; the match to TRBD2 covers 12 bases. Trimming removed 2 bases from V and 5 bases from J; junction bases left unmatched: 4. CDR1 is SGHVS and CDR2 is FNYEAQ in the germline V gene. This CDR3 comprises 15 residues. The CDR3 protein is CASSLRASGRDEQYF. Written as DNA, the CDR3 is TGTGCCAGCAGCTTAAGGGCTAGCGGGAGGGACGAGCAGTACTTC.

This clonotype turned up a few times. V is TRBV6-2 or TRBV6-3 and J is TRBJ2-7; TRBD1 agrees at 9 bases. CDR1 MNHEY and CDR2 SVGEGT come from the germline V gene. CDR3 length equals 15 residues. The ends lost 5 bases at V and 5 bases at J; junction bases unmatched: 10. The CDR3 sequence is CASSQVTGGSDEQYF. CDR3 DNA sequence: TGTGCCAGCAGTCAAGTGACAGGGGGTAGCGACGAGCAGTACTTC.

In its sample, this clonotype was seen a few times. The rearrangement joins TRBV20-1 to TRBJ1-4, with D possibly matching TRBD1 (6 bases). There are 14 residues in the CDR3. Germline CDR1 and CDR2: DFQATT and SNEGSKA (reference sequence). V lost 6 bases and J lost 3, with 14 bases in between. The CDR3 nucleotides are TGCAGTGCCAATCCCGGGACACCTAATGAAAAACTGTTTTTT. Its protein is CSANPGTPNEKLFF.

This chain joins TRBV5-1 and TRBJ2-2; 7 bases fit TRBD1. Germline CDR1 is SGHRS and CDR2 is YFSETQ. The length of the CDR3 is 14 residues. Trimming at V came to 4 bases and at J to 8 bases, leaving 8 bases not matched to a gene. The CDR3 here is CASSPDRTYGELFF. The CDR3 nucleotides read TGCGCCAGCAGCCCGGACAGGACTTATGGGGAGCTGTTTTTT.

This clonotype turned up a few times. The rearrangement links TRBV7-3 to TRBJ2-3; D uncertain. This CDR3 is built from 15 residues. The V and J ends lost 4 bases and 2 bases respectively, with 13 bases between them. From germline, CDR1 is SGHTA and CDR2 FQGTGA. CDR3 loop: CASSSTFEPTDTQYF. In DNA form, the CDR3 reads TGTGCCAGCAGCTCGACTTTCGAGCCCACAGATACGCAGTATTTT.

This clonotype occurred many times. This rearrangement joins TRBV12-3 or TRBV12-4 to TRBJ1-4; D uncertain. Trimming shortened V by 0 bases and J by 7 bases, and 9 bases separated the two germline ends. The CDR3 contains 14 residues. CDR3: CASSLAVGIEKLFF. CDR3 in DNA: TGTGCCAGCAGTTTAGCGGTGGGGATTGAAAAACTGTTTTTT.

The CDR3 DNA reads as TGTGCCAGCAGCCAAGTGGGGCTTGGGGAATCTGGGGCCAACGTCCTGACTTTC. Its protein product is CASSQVGLGESGANVLTF. This chain links TRBV4-2 with TRBJ2-6; the D gene is possibly TRBD1 (5 bases). The ends were cut back, 1 base at V and 1 base at J, with 14 bases in the middle. The CDR3 length is 18 residues. CDR1 LGHNA and CDR2 YNFKEQ come from the germline V gene.

This clonotype showed up many times. The genes are TRBV29-1 and TRBJ2-5; D may be TRBD2 (6 bases). V dropped 2 bases and J dropped 4 bases, with 8 bases sitting between them. Germline-derived CDR1 and CDR2 are SQVTM and ANQGSEA. The CDR3 has 12 residues. The CDR3 reads CSVERGGETQYF. The CDR3 coding sequence is TGCAGCGTTGAACGGGGAGGAGAGACCCAGTACTTC. Based on the CDR3 plus reference TRBV29-1 and TRBJ2-5, the full variable domain is SAVISQKPSRDICQRGTSLTIQCQVDSQVTMMFWYRQQPGQSLTLIATANQGSEATYESGFVIDKFPISRPNLTFSTLTVSNMSPEDSSIYLCSVERGGETQYFGPGTRLLVL.

The V and J genes are TRBV9 and TRBJ1-4; 9 bases fit TRBD1. Germline assignment: CDR1 SGDLS and CDR2 YYNGEE. V was clipped by 2 bases and J by 7 bases; unmatched bases: 9. The length of the CDR3 is 16 residues. This CDR3 reads CASSVANRGRFEKLFF. For the CDR3, the DNA is TGTGCCAGCAGCGTCGCAAACAGGGGGCGCTTTGAAAAACTGTTTTTT.

This chain connects TRBV4-3 to TRBJ2-1; 8 nucleotides align to TRBD2. Germline CDR1 reads LGHNA; CDR2 reads YSLEER. This CDR3 region has 14 residues. V was clipped by 0 bases and J by 14 bases; unmatched bases: 9. The CDR3 is CASSQDKAGGSEFF. In nucleotides, the CDR3 is TGCGCCAGCAGCCAAGATAAGGCGGGAGGTTCCGAGTTCTTC.

This clonotype was picked up a small number of times. The J gene is TRBJ2-2, the V gene TRBV11-2, with D hard to call. CDR3 length: 15 amino acids. The V and J ends lost 1 base and 2 bases respectively, with 8 bases between them. Looked up from germline, CDR1 is SGHAT and CDR2 is FQNNGV. The CDR3 nucleotides are TGTGCCAGCAGCTTAGCCCCCGGAAACACCGGGGAGCTGTTTTTT. The encoded protein is CASSLAPGNTGELFF.

This chain joins TRBV11-2 and TRBJ2-3; D is unclear. The V gene lost 2 bases and the J gene lost 1 base, with 16 bases spanning the gap. CDR3 length equals 17 residues. CDR1 and CDR2 (germline): SGHAT, FQNNGV. The CDR3 reads CASSLTLHGRGTDTQYF. CDR3 coding DNA: TGTGCCAGCAGCTTAACCCTACACGGAAGGGGCACAGATACGCAGTATTTT.

This clonotype appeared a few times. The J gene is TRBJ2-1, the V gene TRBV4-1; no firm D call. The CDR3 spans 14 residues. V shed 1 base and J shed 6 bases, with 10 bases lying between them. CDR1 is MGHRA, CDR2 YSYEKL, per germline. The CDR3 sequence: CASSQVWDSNEQFF. The CDR3, as DNA: TGCGCCAGCAGCCAAGTGTGGGATAGCAATGAGCAGTTCTTC.

This rearrangement joins TRBV7-3 to TRBJ2-3; TRBD2 matches 10 bases. Germline V lookup: CDR1 SGHTA, CDR2 FQGTGA. J gave up 0 bases and V 2 bases, and 8 bases lay outside the gene matches. The CDR3 spans 18 residues. The CDR3 DNA sequence: TGTGCCAGCAGCTTATCCCCAGGACTAGCGGCTAGCACAGATACGCAGTATTTT. Amino acids: CASSLSPGLAASTDTQYF.

This clonotype was observed a few times. The genes are TRBV7-9 and TRBJ2-7; 7 bases agree with TRBD1. The CDR3 runs 13 residues. Trimming removed 5 bases from V and 6 bases from J; junction bases left unmatched: 7. The V gene's germline CDR1 is SEHNR and CDR2 FQNEAQ (reference sequence). CDR3 coding DNA: TGTGCCAGCAGCACCGGGACAGCGCGCGAGCAGTACTTC. Translating it yields CASSTGTAREQYF.